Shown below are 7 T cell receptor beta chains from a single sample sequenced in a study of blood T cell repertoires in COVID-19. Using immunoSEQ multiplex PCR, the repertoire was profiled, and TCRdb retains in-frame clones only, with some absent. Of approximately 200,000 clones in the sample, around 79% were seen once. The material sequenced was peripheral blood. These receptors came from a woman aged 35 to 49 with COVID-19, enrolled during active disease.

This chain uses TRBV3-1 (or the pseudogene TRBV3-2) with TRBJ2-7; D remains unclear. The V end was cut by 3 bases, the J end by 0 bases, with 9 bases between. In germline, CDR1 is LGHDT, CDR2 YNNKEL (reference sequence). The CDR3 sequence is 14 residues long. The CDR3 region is CASSQIASSYEQYF. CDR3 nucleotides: TGTGCCAGCAGCCAGATAGCCAGCTCCTACGAGCAGTACTTC.

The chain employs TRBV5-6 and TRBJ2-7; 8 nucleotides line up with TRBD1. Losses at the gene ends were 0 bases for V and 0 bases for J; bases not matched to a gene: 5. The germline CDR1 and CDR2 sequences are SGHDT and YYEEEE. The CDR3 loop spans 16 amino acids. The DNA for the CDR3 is TGTGCCAGCAGCTTGGCAGGGGGCGCAGTCTCCTACGAGCAGTACTTC. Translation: CASSLAGGAVSYEQYF. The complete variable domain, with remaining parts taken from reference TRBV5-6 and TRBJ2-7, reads DAGVTQSPTHLIKTRGQQVTLRCSPKSGHDTVSWYQQALGQGPQFIFQYYEEEERQRGNFPDRFSGHQFPNYSSELNVNALLLGDSALYLCASSLAGGAVSYEQYFGPGTRLTVT.

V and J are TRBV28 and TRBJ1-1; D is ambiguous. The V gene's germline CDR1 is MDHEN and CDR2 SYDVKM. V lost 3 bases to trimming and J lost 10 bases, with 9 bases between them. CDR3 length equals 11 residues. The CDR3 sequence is CASSFYASAFF. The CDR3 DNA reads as TGTGCCAGCAGTTTTTACGCGTCAGCTTTCTTT.

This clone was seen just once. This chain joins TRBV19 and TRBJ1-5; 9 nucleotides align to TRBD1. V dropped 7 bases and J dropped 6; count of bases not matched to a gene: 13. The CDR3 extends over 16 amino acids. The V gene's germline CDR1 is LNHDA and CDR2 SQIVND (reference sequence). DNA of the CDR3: TGTGCCAGTACCACCCGCGGGACAGGGTTGAGTCAGCCCCAGCATTTT. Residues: CASTTRGTGLSQPQHF.

The CDR3 protein is CASSPARQGINYGYTF. The CDR3 DNA reads TGCGCCAGCAGCCCGGCGAGACAGGGGATTAACTATGGCTACACCTTC. The chain links TRBV5-1 to TRBJ1-2; 8 bases match TRBD1. The ends lost 4 bases at V and 1 base at J; junction bases unmatched: 9. Germline V gene sequence: CDR1 SGHRS, CDR2 YFSETQ. The CDR3 has 16 amino acids. Combining the CDR3 with reference TRBV5-1 and TRBJ1-2 gives the whole variable domain KAGVTQTPRYLIKTRGQQVTLSCSPISGHRSVSWYQQTPGQGLQFLFEYFSETQRNKGNFPGRFSGRQFSNSRSEMNVSTLELGDSALYLCASSPARQGINYGYTFGSGTRLTVV.

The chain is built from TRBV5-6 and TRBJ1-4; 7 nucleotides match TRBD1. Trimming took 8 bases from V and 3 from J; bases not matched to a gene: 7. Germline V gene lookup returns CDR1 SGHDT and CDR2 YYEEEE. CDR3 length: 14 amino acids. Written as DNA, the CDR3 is TGTGCCAGTACTACGGGGACAGCTAATGAAAAACTGTTTTTT. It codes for CASTTGTANEKLFF.

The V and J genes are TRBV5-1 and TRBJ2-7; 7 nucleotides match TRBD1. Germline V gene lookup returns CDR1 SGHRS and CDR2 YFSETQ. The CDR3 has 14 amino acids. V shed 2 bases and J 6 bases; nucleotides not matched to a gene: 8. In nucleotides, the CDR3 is TGCGCCAGCAGCTTCGACAGGGTAGAGGGCGAGCAGTACTTC. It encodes CASSFDRVEGEQYF.